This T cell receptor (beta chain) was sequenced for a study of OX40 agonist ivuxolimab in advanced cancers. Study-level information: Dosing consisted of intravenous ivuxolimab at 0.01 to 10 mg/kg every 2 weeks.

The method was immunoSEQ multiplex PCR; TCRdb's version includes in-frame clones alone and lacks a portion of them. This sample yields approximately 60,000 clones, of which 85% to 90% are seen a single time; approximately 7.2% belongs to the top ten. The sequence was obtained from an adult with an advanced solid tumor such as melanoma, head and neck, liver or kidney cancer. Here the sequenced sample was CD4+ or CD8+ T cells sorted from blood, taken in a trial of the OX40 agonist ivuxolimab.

Here the CDR3 DNA reads TGTGCCAGCACCCCAGGGGGTACTGAAGCTTTCTTT. As protein: CASTPGGTEAFF. The V and J genes are TRBV6-1 and TRBJ1-1, with TRBD1 identical over 7 bases. Losses at the gene ends were 7 bases for V and 5 bases for J; bases not matched to a gene: 4. The germline gives CDR1 MNHNS, CDR2 SASEGT. This CDR3 is built from 12 residues.